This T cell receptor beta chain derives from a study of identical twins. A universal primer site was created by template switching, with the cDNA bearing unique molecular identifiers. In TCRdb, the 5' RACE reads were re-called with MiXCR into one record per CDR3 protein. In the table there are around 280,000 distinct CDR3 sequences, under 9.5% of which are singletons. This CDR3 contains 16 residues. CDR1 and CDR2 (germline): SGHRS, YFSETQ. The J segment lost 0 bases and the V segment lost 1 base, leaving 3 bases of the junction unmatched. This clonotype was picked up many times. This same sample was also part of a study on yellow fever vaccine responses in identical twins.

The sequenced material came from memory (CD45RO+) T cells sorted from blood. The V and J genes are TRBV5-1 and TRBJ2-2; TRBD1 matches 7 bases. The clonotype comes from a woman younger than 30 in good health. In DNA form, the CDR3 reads TGCGCCAGCAGCTTGTTACAGGGGACGAACACCGGGGAGCTGTTTTTT. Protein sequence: CASSLLQGTNTGELFF.